This T cell receptor (beta chain) was sequenced for a study (dated by TCRdb to the mid-2010s). Regarding the study in general: The study examined whether tumor-infiltrating Tregs in breast cancer are drawn from blood Tregs or arise in situ by conversion from other CD4+ T cell subsets.

Amplification of full-length TCR variable regions was done by 5' RACE PCR using constant-region reverse primers, and this step was followed by semi-nested PCR with Nested Universal Primer A. Using the ReliaPrep RNA Cell Miniprep System, total RNA was extracted, and the SMARTer RACE 5'/3' Kit was then used to reverse transcribe the RNA into 5'RACE-ready cDNA. Full-length TCR alpha and beta libraries were barcoded with multiplex adaptors and sequenced on an Illumina MiSeq. In the source study's methods: For each of nine subset-tissue groups, sequencing data from the five patients were pooled, and the groups were then compared using unsupervised clustering of TCR gene usage. The Morisita-Horn index was used to calculate repertoire similarity, with shared sequences weighted by how much each contributed to each repertoire. Clones were called with MiXCR by TCRdb after fastp trimmed the public reads at Q25, and only in-frame beta chains were retained. Merged by CDR3 protein, the rows form single entries marked with the most common genes and DNA. TCRdb's processing, not the authors', yielded these V and J calls. Across this sample there are around 57,000 distinct CDR3 sequences, with roughly 28% seen only once. 3% to 3.5% of the sample is in the top ten clones.

The memory CD4+ T cell population was isolated based on a CD4+CD45RO+CD25- phenotype. Tregs, naive and memory CD4+ T cells from tumor, blood and ipsilateral draining lymph nodes of 5 or 6 breast cancer patients underwent full-length TCR alpha and beta sequencing. Tumor tissue, along with lymph nodes from ipsilateral axillary dissection, was perfused with PBS, minced, and then digested using collagenase I and hyaluronidase. Sorted cell populations were confirmed by FACS to exceed 90% purity. Trimming costs V 5 bases and J 6 bases, and their ends lie 10 bases apart. CDR1 is given as SGHTA and CDR2 as FQGTGA, both from the germline V gene. The CDR3 covers 13 residues, taking in both the cysteine and the phenylalanine. The only DNA kept is the CDR3, 39 bases in frame from the first base. This clonotype was observed a few times. No cognate antigen has been identified for it. No base-level quality is on record; no much larger clone is a single base apart.

General findings and caveats noted by the study authors: The TCR alpha and beta sequences of tumor-infiltrating Tregs showed the greatest overlap with tumor naive CD4+ T cells, followed by blood naive CD4+ T cells. Tumor memory CD4+ T cell TCR gene usage was found to cluster with blood and lymph node memory CD4+ cells and with lymph node naive CD4+ cells. The larger-cohort validation was restricted to a single TCR beta V-J rearrangement rather than whole repertoires.

This receptor was identified in a female donor with breast cancer. The material sequenced was tumor-infiltrating memory CD4+ T cells sorted from the breast tumor. Explained via the paper, the cell subset or site label denotes: memory CD4+ T cells, CD4+CD45RO+CD25-. Rearrangement joined TRBV7-3 to TRBJ2-2; the D gene cannot be named for sure. The CDR3: CASSRSAPGELFF. The nucleotide sequence reads TGTGCCAGCAGCCGTTCGGCCCCCGGGGAGCTGTTTTTT.